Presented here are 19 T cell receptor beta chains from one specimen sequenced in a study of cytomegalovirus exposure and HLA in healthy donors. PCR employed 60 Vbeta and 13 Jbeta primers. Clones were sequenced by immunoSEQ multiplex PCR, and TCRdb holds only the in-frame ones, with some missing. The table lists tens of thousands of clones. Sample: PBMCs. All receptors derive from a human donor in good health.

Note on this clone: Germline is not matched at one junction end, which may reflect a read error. CDR3 protein: CASTPPARQGYNGQFF. The CDR3 DNA is TGTGCCAGCACCCCCCCCGCGAGACAGGGGTACAATGGGCAGTTCTTC. The chain couples TRBV7-9 to TRBJ2-1; TRBD1 agrees at 8 bases. The CDR3 is 16 residues long. Germline V gene lookup returns CDR1 SEHNR and CDR2 FQNEAQ (reference sequence).

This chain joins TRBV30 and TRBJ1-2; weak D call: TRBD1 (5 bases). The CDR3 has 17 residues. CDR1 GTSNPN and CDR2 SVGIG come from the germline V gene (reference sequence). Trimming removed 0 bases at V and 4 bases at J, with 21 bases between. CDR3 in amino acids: CAWSVSGAGRLVYGYTF. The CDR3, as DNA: TGTGCCTGGAGTGTAAGCGGGGCGGGCAGGCTAGTCTATGGCTACACCTTC.

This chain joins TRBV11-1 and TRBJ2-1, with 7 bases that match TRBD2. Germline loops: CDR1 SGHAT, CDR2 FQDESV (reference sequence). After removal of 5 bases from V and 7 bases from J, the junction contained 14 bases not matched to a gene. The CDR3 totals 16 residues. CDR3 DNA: TGTGCCAGCAGCCCCTCACGCGGGGGAGGTCGAAATGAGCAGTTCTTC. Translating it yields CASSPSRGGGRNEQFF.

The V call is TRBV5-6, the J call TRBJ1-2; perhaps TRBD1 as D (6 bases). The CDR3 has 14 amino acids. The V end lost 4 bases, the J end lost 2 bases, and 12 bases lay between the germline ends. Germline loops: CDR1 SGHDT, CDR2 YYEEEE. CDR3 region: CASSPRGLNYGYTF. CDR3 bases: TGTGCCAGCAGCCCGAGGGGGTTAAACTATGGCTACACCTTC. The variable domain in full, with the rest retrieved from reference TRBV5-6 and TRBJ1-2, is DAGVTQSPTHLIKTRGQQVTLRCSPKSGHDTVSWYQQALGQGPQFIFQYYEEEERQRGNFPDRFSGHQFPNYSSELNVNALLLGDSALYLCASSPRGLNYGYTFGSGTRLTVV.

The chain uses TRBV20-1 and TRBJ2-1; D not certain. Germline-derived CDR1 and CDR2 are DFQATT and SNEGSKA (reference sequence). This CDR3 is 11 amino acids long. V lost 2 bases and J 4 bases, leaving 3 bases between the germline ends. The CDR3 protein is CSARLYNEQFF. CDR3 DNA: TGCAGTGCTAGATTATACAATGAGCAGTTCTTC.

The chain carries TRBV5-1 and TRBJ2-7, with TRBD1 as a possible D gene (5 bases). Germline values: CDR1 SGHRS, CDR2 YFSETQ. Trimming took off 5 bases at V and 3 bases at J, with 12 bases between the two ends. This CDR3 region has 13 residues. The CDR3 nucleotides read TGCGCCAGCAGTCAAGACAGTTACTACGAGCAGTACTTC. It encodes CASSQDSYYEQYF.

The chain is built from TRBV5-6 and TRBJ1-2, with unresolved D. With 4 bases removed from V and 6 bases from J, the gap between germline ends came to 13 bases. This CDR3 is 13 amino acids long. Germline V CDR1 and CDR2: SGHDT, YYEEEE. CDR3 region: CASSLGSEDGYTF. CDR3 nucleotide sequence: TGTGCCAGCAGCCTGGGTAGTGAGGATGGCTACACCTTC.

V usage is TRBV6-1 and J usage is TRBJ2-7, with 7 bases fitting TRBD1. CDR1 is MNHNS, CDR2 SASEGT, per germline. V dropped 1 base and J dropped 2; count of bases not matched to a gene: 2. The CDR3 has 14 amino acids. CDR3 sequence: CASSEGTGPYEQYF. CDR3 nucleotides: TGTGCCAGCAGTGAAGGGACAGGACCCTACGAGCAGTACTTC.

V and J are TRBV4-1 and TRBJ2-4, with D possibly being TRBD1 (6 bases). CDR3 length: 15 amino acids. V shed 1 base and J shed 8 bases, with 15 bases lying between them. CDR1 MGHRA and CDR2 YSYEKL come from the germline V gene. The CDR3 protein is CASSQGQAERDIQYF. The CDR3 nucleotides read TGCGCCAGCAGCCAAGGACAGGCCGAGAGGGACATTCAGTACTTC.

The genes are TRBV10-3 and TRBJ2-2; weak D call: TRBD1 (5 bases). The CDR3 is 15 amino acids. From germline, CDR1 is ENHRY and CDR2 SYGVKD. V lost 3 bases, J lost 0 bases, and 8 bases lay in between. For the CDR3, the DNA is TGTGCCATCAGTGACAGGGTCTCGAACACCGGGGAGCTGTTTTTT. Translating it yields CAISDRVSNTGELFF.

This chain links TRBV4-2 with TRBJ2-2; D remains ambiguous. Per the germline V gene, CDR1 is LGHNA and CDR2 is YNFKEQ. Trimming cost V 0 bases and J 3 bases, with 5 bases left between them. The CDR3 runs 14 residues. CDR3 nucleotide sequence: TGTGCCAGCAGCCAAGACGGGTACACCGGGGAGCTGTTTTTT. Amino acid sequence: CASSQDGYTGELFF.

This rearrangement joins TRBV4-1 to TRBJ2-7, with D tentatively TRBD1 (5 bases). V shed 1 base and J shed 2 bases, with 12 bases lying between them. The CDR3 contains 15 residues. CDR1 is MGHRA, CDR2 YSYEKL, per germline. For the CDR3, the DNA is TGCGCCAGCAGCCAAGGATTAACAGGACCCTACGAGCAGTACTTC. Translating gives CASSQGLTGPYEQYF.

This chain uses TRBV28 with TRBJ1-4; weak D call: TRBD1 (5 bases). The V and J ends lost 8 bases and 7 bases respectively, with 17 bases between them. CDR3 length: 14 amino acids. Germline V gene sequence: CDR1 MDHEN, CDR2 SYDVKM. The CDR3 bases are TGTGCCAGCGGCTCCGGGGGGGTAGGTGAAAAACTGTTTTTT. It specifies CASGSGGVGEKLFF.

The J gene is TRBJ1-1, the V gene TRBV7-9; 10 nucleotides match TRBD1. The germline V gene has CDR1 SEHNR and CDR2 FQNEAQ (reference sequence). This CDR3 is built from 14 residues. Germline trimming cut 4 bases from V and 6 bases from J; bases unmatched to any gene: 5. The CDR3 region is CASSSGTGVAEAFF. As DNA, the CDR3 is TGTGCCAGCAGCTCGGGGACAGGGGTAGCTGAAGCTTTCTTT.

This chain's CDR3 is CASSSRWGPTGYTF. Written as DNA, the CDR3 is TGTGCCAGCAGCTCCAGGTGGGGGCCAACGGGCTACACCTTC. The J gene is TRBJ1-2, the V gene TRBV12-1; the D call TRBD1 from the table was never checked on the DNA. TRBV12-1 is a known pseudogene. The CDR3 sequence is 14 residues long.

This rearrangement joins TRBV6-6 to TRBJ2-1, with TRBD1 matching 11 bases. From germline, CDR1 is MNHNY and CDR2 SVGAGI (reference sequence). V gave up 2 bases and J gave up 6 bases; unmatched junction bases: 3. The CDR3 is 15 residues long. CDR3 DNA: TGTGCCAGCAGTTACGGAGGGACAGGGGGCAATGAGCAGTTCTTC. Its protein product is CASSYGGTGGNEQFF.

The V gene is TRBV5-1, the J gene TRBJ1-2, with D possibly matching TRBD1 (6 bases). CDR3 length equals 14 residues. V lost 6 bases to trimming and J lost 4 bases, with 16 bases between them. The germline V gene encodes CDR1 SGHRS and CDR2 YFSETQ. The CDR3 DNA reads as TGCGCCAGCACATTAGATCAGGGGTTCTATGGCTACACCTTC. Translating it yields CASTLDQGFYGYTF.

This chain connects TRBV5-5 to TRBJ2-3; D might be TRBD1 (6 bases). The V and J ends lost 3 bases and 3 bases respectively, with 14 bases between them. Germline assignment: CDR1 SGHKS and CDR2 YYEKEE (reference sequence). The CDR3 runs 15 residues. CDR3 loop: CASSSRWQGTDTQYF. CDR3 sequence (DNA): TGTGCCAGCAGCTCGAGGTGGCAGGGGACAGATACGCAGTATTTT.

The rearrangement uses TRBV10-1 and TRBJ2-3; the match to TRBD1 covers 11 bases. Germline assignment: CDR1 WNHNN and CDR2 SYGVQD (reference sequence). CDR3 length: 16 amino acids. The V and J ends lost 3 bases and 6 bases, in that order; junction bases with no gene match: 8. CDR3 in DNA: TGCGCCAGCAGTGAATTTGGACAGGGGGCACGGGATACGCAGTATTTT. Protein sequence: CASSEFGQGARDTQYF.